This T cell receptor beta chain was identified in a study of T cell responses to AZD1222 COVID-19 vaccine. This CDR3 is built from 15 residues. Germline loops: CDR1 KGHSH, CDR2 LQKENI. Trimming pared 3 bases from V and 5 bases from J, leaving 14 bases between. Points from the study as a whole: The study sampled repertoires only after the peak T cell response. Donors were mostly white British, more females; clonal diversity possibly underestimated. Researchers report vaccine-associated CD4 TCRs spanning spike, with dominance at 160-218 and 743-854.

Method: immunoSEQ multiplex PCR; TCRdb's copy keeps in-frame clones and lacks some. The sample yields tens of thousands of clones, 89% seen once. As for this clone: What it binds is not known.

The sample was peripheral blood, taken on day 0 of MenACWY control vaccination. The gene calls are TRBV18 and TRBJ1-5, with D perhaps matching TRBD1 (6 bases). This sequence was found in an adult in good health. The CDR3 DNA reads TGTGCCAGCTCACCCGGGACAAGTCGGGATCAGCCCCAGCATTTT. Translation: CASSPGTSRDQPQHF.